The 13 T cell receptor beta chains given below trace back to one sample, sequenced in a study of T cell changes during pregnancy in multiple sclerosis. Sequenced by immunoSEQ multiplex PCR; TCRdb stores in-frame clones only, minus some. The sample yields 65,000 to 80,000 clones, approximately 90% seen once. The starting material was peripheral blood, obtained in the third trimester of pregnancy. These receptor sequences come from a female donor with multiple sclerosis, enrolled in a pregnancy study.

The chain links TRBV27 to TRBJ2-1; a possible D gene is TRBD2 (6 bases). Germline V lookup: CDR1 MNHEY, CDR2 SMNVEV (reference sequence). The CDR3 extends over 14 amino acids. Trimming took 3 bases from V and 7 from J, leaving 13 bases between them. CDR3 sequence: CASSLKSGGNEQFF. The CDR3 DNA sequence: TGTGCCAGCAGTTTGAAGTCCGGGGGTAATGAGCAGTTCTTC.

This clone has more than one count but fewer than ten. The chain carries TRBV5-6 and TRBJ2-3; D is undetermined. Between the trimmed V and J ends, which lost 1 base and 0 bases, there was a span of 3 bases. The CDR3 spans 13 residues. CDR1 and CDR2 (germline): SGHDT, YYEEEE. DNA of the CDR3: TGTGCCAGCAGCTTGCTGAGCACAGATACGCAGTATTTT. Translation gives CASSLLSTDTQYF.

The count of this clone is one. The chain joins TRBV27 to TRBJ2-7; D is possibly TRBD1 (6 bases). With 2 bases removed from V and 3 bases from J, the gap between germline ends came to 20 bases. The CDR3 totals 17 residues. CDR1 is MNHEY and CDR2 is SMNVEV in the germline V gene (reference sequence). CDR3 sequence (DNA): TGTGCCAGCAGTTTAAGTCGGCAGGGGTTAATCCTCTACGAGCAGTACTTC. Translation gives CASSLSRQGLILYEQYF.

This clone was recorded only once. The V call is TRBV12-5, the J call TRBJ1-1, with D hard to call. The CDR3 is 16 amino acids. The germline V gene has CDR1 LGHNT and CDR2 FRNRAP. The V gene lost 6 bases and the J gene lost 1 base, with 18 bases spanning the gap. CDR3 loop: CASGAKSPKWNTEAFF. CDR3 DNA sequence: TGTGCTAGTGGAGCCAAGTCCCCGAAATGGAACACTGAAGCTTTCTTT.

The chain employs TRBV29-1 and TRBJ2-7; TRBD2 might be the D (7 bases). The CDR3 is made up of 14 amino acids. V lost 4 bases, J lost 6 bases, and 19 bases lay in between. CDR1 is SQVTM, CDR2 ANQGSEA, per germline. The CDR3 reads CSVAPRGQDFEQYF. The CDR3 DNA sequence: TGCAGCGTTGCTCCGCGGGGGCAGGACTTCGAGCAGTACTTC.

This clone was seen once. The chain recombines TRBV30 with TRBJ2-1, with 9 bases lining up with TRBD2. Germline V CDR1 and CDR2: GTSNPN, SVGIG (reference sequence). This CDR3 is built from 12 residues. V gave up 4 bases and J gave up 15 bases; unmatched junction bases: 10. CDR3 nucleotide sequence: TGTGCCTGGACGAGCGGCGGGGGGGGTGGGTTCTTC. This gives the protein CAWTSGGGGGFF.

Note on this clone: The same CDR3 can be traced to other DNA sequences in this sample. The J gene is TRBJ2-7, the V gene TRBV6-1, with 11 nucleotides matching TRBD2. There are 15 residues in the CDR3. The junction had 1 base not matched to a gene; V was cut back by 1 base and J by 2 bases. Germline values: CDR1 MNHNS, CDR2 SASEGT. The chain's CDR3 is CASSEGLAGTYEQYF. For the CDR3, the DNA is TGTGCCAGCAGTGAAGGACTAGCGGGGACCTACGAGCAGTACTTC.

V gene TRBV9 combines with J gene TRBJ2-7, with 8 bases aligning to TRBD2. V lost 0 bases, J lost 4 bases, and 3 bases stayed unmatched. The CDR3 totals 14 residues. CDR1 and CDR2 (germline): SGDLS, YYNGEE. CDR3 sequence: CASSVASGSYEQYF. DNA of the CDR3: TGTGCCAGCAGCGTAGCGAGCGGGAGTTACGAGCAGTACTTC.

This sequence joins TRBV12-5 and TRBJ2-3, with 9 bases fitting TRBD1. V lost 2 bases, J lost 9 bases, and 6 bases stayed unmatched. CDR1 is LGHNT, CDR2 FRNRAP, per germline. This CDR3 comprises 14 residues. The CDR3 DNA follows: TGTGCTAGTGGTTTGAGGACAGGGGCGGGGACGCAGTATTTT. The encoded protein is CASGLRTGAGTQYF. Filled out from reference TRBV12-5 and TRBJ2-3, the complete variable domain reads DARVTQTPRHKVTEMGQEVTMRCQPILGHNTVFWYRQTMMQGLELLAYFRNRAPLDDSGMPKDRFSAEMPDATLATLKIQPSEPRDSAVYFCASGLRTGAGTQYFGPGTRLTVL.

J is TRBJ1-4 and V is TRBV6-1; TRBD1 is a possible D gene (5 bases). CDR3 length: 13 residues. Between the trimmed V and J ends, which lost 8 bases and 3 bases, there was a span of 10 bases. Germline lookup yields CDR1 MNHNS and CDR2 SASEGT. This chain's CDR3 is CASLAQANEKLFF. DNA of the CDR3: TGTGCCAGCTTGGCACAGGCTAATGAAAAACTGTTTTTT.

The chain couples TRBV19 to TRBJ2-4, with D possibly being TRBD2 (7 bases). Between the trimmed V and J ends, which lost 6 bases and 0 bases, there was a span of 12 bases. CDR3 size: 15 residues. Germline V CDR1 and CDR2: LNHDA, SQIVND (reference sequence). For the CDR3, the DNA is TGTGCCAGTAGACAGGGACTACTAGCCAAAAACATTCAGTACTTC. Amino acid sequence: CASRQGLLAKNIQYF.

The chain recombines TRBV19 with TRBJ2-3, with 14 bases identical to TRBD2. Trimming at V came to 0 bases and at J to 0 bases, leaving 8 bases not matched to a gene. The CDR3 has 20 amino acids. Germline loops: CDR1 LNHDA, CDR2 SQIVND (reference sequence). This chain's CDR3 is CASSIEGTSGGRLSTDTQYF. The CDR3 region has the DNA TGTGCCAGTAGTATAGAGGGGACTAGCGGGGGCCGCTTAAGCACAGATACGCAGTATTTT.

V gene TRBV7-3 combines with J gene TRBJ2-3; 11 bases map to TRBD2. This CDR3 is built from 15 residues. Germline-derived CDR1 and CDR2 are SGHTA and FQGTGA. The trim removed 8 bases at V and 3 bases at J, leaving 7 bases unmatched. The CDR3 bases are TGTGCCAGCGGACCGGGACTAGCGGAAACAGATACGCAGTATTTT. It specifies CASGPGLAETDTQYF.